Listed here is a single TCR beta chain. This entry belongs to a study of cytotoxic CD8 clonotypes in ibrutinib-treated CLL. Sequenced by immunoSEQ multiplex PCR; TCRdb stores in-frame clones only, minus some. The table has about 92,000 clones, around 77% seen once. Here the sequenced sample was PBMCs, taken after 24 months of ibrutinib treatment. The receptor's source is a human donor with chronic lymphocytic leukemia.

Here the CDR3 DNA reads TGTGCCAGCAGCGTAGGACACCTTAGCACAGATACGCAGTATTTT. Amino acid sequence: CASSVGHLSTDTQYF. V usage is TRBV7-3 and J usage is TRBJ2-3, with a weak D call TRBD1 (5 bases). Germline CDR1 is SGHTA and CDR2 is FQGTGA. There are 15 residues in the CDR3. V lost 5 bases to trimming and J lost 0 bases, with 12 bases between them.